The 16 T cell receptor beta chains below were found in one sample sequenced in a study of cytomegalovirus exposure and HLA in healthy donors. Data came from immunoSEQ multiplex PCR; TCRdb stores just in-frame clones and leaves some out. The sample has around 94,000 clones; about 95% are singletons. The specimen sequenced was PBMCs. These receptors originate from a woman between 18 and 29 years old in good health and CMV-seronegative.

The J gene is TRBJ1-1, the V gene TRBV5-1; possibly TRBD1 for D (6 bases). This CDR3 contains 15 residues. The V and J ends lost 0 bases and 5 bases respectively, with 14 bases between them. The V gene's germline CDR1 is SGHRS and CDR2 YFSETQ. CDR3 nucleotides: TGCGCCAGCAGCTTGGAGTCAGGGGTGAGGACTGAAGCTTTCTTT. Its translation is CASSLESGVRTEAFF.

The rearrangement links TRBV7-9 to TRBJ2-7, with 7 bases that match TRBD2. CDR3 length equals 15 residues. Germline CDR1 is SEHNR and CDR2 is FQNEAQ (reference sequence). J lost 1 base, V lost 5 bases, and 8 bases had no gene match. The CDR3 DNA reads as TGTGCCAGCAGCCCTCGTCTAGCGGAGTCCTACGAGCAGTACTTC. Protein: CASSPRLAESYEQYF.

The chain uses TRBV19 and TRBJ1-3; no firm D call. Germline loops: CDR1 LNHDA, CDR2 SQIVND (reference sequence). Trimming took 10 bases from V and 0 from J, leaving 7 bases between them. The CDR3 totals 12 residues. CDR3 sequence: CAKMSSGNTIYF. CDR3 nucleotides: TGTGCCAAGATGAGCTCTGGAAACACCATATATTTT.

V and J are TRBV5-1 and TRBJ2-3; D unclear. This CDR3 is 12 amino acids long. CDR1 and CDR2 (germline): SGHRS, YFSETQ. V gave up 2 bases and J gave up 4 bases, with 5 bases separating them. In DNA form, the CDR3 reads TGCGCCAGCAGCTTTACGGCAGATACGCAGTATTTT. This codes for CASSFTADTQYF.

The chain couples TRBV10-3 to TRBJ2-7, with D perhaps TRBD2 (6 bases). The length of the CDR3 is 15 residues. CDR1 is ENHRY, CDR2 SYGVKD, per germline. The V gene lost 0 bases and the J gene lost 9 bases, with 18 bases spanning the gap. The CDR3 nucleotides are TGTGCCATCAGTGAGTCGGGACTCCTGGGAGGAGGGCAGTACTTC. Protein sequence: CAISESGLLGGGQYF.

This clone has just one count. V gene TRBV11-2 combines with J gene TRBJ2-2; TRBD1 agrees at 9 bases. The CDR3 contains 16 residues. CDR1 is SGHAT, CDR2 FQNNGV, per germline. With 5 bases clipped from V and 3 bases from J, the junction kept 7 bases outside the gene matches. In nucleotides, the CDR3 is TGTGCCAGCAGCCATCTAAGGACAGGGGACACCGGGGAGCTGTTTTTT. Amino acids: CASSHLRTGDTGELFF. Full variable domain (outside the CDR3, taken from reference TRBV11-2 and TRBJ2-2): EAGVAQSPRYKIIEKRQSVAFWCNPISGHATLYWYQQILGQGPKLLIQFQNNGVVDDSQLPKDRFSAERLKGVDSTLKIQPAKLEDSAVYLCASSHLRTGDTGELFFGEGSRLTVL.

The chain employs TRBV19 and TRBJ1-2; maybe TRBD1 (6 bases). Per the germline V gene, CDR1 is LNHDA and CDR2 is SQIVND (reference sequence). Trimming took off 3 bases at V and 0 bases at J, with 17 bases between the two ends. CDR3 length: 17 amino acids. CDR3 in DNA: TGTGCCAGTAGTATCACAGGGAGGGCCTTCGCTAACTATGGCTACACCTTC. Translation gives CASSITGRAFANYGYTF. The full variable domain, in which reference TRBV19 and TRBJ1-2 provide the parts outside the CDR3, is DGGITQSPKYLFRKEGQNVTLSCEQNLNHDAMYWYRQDPGQGLRLIYYSQIVNDFQKGDIAEGYSVSREKKESFPLTVTSAQKNPTAFYLCASSITGRAFANYGYTFGSGTRLTVV.

The chain combines TRBV19 with TRBJ1-4, with TRBD1 as a possible D gene (5 bases). With 6 bases removed from V and 5 bases from J, the gap between germline ends came to 13 bases. The CDR3 loop spans 14 amino acids. Germline V CDR1 and CDR2: LNHDA, SQIVND (reference sequence). CDR3: CASRTAGRNEKLFF. The CDR3 nucleotides are TGTGCCAGTAGGACCGCGGGACGCAATGAAAAACTGTTTTTT.

A single count supports this clone. The chain uses TRBV25-1 and TRBJ1-4, with D uncertain. Germline CDR1 reads MGHDK; CDR2 reads SYGVNS. This CDR3 region has 14 residues. V was trimmed by 4 bases and J by 4 bases, leaving 10 bases between them. This chain's CDR3 is CASSVPSSNEKLFF. DNA of the CDR3: TGTGCCAGCAGTGTGCCGTCGAGTAATGAAAAACTGTTTTTT. The entire variable domain, with the rest obtained from reference TRBV25-1 and TRBJ1-4, is as follows: EADIYQTPRYLVIGTGKKITLECSQTMGHDKMYWYQQDPGMELHLIHYSYGVNSTEKGDLSSESTVSRIRTEHFPLTLESARPSHTSQYLCASSVPSSNEKLFFGSGTQLSVL.

The genes are TRBV28 and TRBJ1-2, with D maybe TRBD1 (5 bases). V lost 5 bases and J lost 2, with 9 bases in between. Germline CDR1 reads MDHEN; CDR2 reads SYDVKM. The CDR3 loop spans 13 amino acids. CDR3 coding DNA: TGTGCCAGCAGTCGGGCAGGGAACTATGGCTACACCTTC. It is translated as CASSRAGNYGYTF.

This chain connects TRBV11-3 to TRBJ2-5, with 10 positions matching TRBD1. Per the germline V gene, CDR1 is SGHNT and CDR2 is YENEEA. The CDR3 contains 14 residues. Germline trimming cut 5 bases from V and 3 bases from J; bases unmatched to any gene: 3. CDR3 protein: CASSGGTGEETQYF. As DNA, the CDR3 is TGTGCCAGCAGCGGAGGGACAGGGGAAGAGACCCAGTACTTC.

The chain is built from TRBV7-6 and TRBJ2-2; D is unclear. Per the germline V gene, CDR1 is SGHVS and CDR2 is FNYEAQ. V shed 8 bases and J shed 4 bases, with 17 bases lying between them. The CDR3 runs 15 residues. CDR3 sequence: CASSPEWPGTGELFF. The CDR3 nucleotides are TGTGCCAGCTCCCCCGAGTGGCCGGGCACCGGGGAGCTGTTTTTT.

The chain employs TRBV11-2 and TRBJ2-5; TRBD2 matches at 8 bases. Germline-derived CDR1 and CDR2 are SGHAT and FQNNGV. The CDR3 loop spans 17 amino acids. The V gene end was trimmed by 3 bases and the J gene end by 2 bases; junction bases not matched to a gene: 11. This CDR3 reads CASSFELVRGGQETQYF. The DNA for the CDR3 is TGTGCCAGCAGCTTCGAACTGGTCCGGGGGGGGCAAGAGACCCAGTACTTC.

The sample holds one count of this clone. J is TRBJ1-1 and V is TRBV7-2, with 10 positions matching TRBD1. Germline V gene sequence: CDR1 SGHTA, CDR2 FQGNSA. J was trimmed by 7 bases and V by 1 base; bases with no gene match: 6. The CDR3 consists of 15 residues. The CDR3: CASSLGQGALNEAFF. As DNA, the CDR3 is TGTGCCAGCAGCTTAGGACAGGGGGCGCTTAATGAAGCTTTCTTT.

In DNA, the CDR3 is TGTGCCAGCAGCGTAGACGGGGGGCTTATTTCGAACACCGGGGAGCTGTTTTTT. Its protein product is CASSVDGGLISNTGELFF. The J gene is TRBJ2-2, the V gene TRBV9; D possibly corresponds to TRBD2 (7 bases). The V gene's germline CDR1 is SGDLS and CDR2 YYNGEE. V lost 0 bases, J lost 0 bases, and 15 bases lay in between. The CDR3 has 18 amino acids.

The chain couples TRBV5-1 to TRBJ1-1; the D is unclear. V shed 0 bases and J shed 1 base, with 7 bases lying between them. Germline CDR1 SGHRS, CDR2 YFSETQ. This CDR3 comprises 14 residues. The CDR3 is CASSLAGANTEAFF. In nucleotides, the CDR3 is TGCGCCAGCAGCTTGGCCGGAGCGAACACTGAAGCTTTCTTT.